The 22 T cell receptor beta chains reported below all come from one sample, sequenced in a study of blood T cell repertoires in COVID-19. Using immunoSEQ multiplex PCR, the repertoire was profiled, and TCRdb retains in-frame clones only, with some absent. The table has 170,000 or so clones, approximately 89% seen once; the top ten hold roughly 6.2%. The specimen was PBMCs or T cells enriched from blood (not recorded which). The receptors shown here come from a man aged 35-49 years who had recovered from COVID-19.

In this sample, this clone turned up once. The chain is built from TRBV24-1 and TRBJ1-1; possibly TRBD1 for D (5 bases). The V end lost 8 bases, the J end lost 5 bases, and 14 bases lay between the germline ends. CDR1 KGHDR and CDR2 SFDVKD come from the germline V gene. The CDR3 loop spans 13 amino acids. Here the CDR3 DNA reads TGTGCCACCAAGGAGGGGACGGGGACTGAAGCTTTCTTT. Its translation is CATKEGTGTEAFF.

This clone showed up just once. V gene TRBV27 combines with J gene TRBJ1-1; the match to TRBD1 covers 9 bases. The V gene end was trimmed by 5 bases and the J gene end by 13 bases; junction bases not matched to a gene: 20. In germline, CDR1 is MNHEY, CDR2 SMNVEV (reference sequence). This CDR3 region has 16 residues. In DNA form, the CDR3 reads TGTGCCAGCAGTCCCACCTGGACAGGGGAAAGGAGGTCCGATTTCTTT. This sequence encodes CASSPTWTGERRSDFF.

Written as DNA, the CDR3 is TGTGCCAGTTCCAACGACAGAGACTCCTATAATTCACCCCTCCACTTT. Amino acids: CASSNDRDSYNSPLHF. This chain joins TRBV19 and TRBJ1-6; tentative D call: TRBD1 (5 bases). The CDR3 covers 16 residues. V was pared by 8 bases and J by 0 bases, with 14 bases between. Germline lookup yields CDR1 LNHDA and CDR2 SQIVND (reference sequence).

V is TRBV5-1 and J is TRBJ1-1; TRBD1 might be the D (6 bases). This CDR3 has 14 amino acids. V lost 7 bases and J 6 bases, leaving 19 bases between the germline ends. The germline V gene encodes CDR1 SGHRS and CDR2 YFSETQ. The CDR3 loop is CASGRGNNIAEAFF. DNA of the CDR3: TGCGCCAGCGGCAGGGGTAATAATATTGCTGAAGCTTTCTTT.

J is TRBJ2-1 and V is TRBV28, with D maybe TRBD1 (6 bases). CDR3 size: 20 residues. Trimming removed 1 base at V and 0 bases at J, with 22 bases between. Per the germline V gene, CDR1 is MDHEN and CDR2 is SYDVKM. The CDR3 bases are TGTGCCAGCAGTTTATCACCATGGACAGCGAGAGAGAGCTCCTACAATGAGCAGTTCTTC. It translates to CASSLSPWTARESSYNEQFF.

The genes are TRBV19 and TRBJ2-1; possibly TRBD2 for D (5 bases). The V and J ends lost 0 bases and 2 bases respectively, with 14 bases between them. The V gene's germline CDR1 is LNHDA and CDR2 SQIVND (reference sequence). CDR3 size: 17 residues. CDR3 sequence (DNA): TGTGCCAGTAGTATAGAGCCCAAGCGGTCCCCCTACAATGAGCAGTTCTTC. Protein product: CASSIEPKRSPYNEQFF.

The chain couples TRBV6-5 to TRBJ1-4; D gene uncertain. The length of the CDR3 is 16 residues. From germline, CDR1 is MNHEY and CDR2 SVGAGI. Trimming stripped 0 bases from V and 0 bases from J, with 8 bases between. The CDR3 DNA follows: TGTGCCAGCAGTTACTCGAGACTTCCAACTAATGAAAAACTGTTTTTT. Protein product: CASSYSRLPTNEKLFF.

The V gene is TRBV28, the J gene TRBJ1-3, with D maybe TRBD1 (6 bases). The CDR3 has 14 residues. V lost 6 bases and J 3 bases, leaving 12 bases between the germline ends. The germline CDR1 and CDR2 sequences are MDHEN and SYDVKM. CDR3: CASRGGDIGNTIYF. Written as DNA, the CDR3 is TGTGCCAGCAGGGGGGGGGACATTGGAAACACCATATATTTT.

A single count supports this clone. CDR3 bases: TGTGCCAGCAGTCACGGCGGCGGGAGGCGTTCACCCCTCCACTTT. Protein sequence: CASSHGGGRRSPLHF. The chain links TRBV6-5 to TRBJ1-6; D unclear. The V end was cut by 5 bases, the J end by 9 bases, with 17 bases between. CDR1 and CDR2 (germline): MNHEY, SVGAGI. The CDR3 spans 15 residues.

This clone was recorded once. V usage is TRBV9 and J usage is TRBJ2-3; D unresolved. Trimming pared 0 bases from V and 1 base from J, leaving 18 bases between. CDR3 size: 18 residues. Germline CDR1 reads SGDLS; CDR2 reads YYNGEE. The CDR3 region is CASSVGNPRTDGTDTQYF. The CDR3 nucleotides are TGTGCCAGCAGCGTAGGGAACCCCCGCACAGACGGCACAGATACGCAGTATTTT.

This sequence joins TRBV6-2 or TRBV6-3 and TRBJ2-2; D unclear. V lost 2 bases and J 2 bases, leaving 9 bases between the germline ends. Germline loops: CDR1 MNHEY, CDR2 SVGEGT. There are 15 residues in the CDR3. The DNA for the CDR3 is TGTGCCAGCAGTTACCTCTCTACTAACACCGGGGAGCTGTTTTTT. It codes for CASSYLSTNTGELFF.

The J gene is TRBJ1-5, the V gene TRBV19, with 7 positions matching TRBD1. J was trimmed by 0 bases and V by 5 bases; bases with no gene match: 7. The CDR3 length is 16 residues. Germline CDR1 LNHDA, CDR2 SQIVND (reference sequence). The CDR3 DNA reads as TGTGCCAGTAGTGGGACAGATGAAATTAGCAATCAGCCCCAGCATTTT. This encodes CASSGTDEISNQPQHF.

J is TRBJ1-5 and V is TRBV30; 9 nucleotides match TRBD1. CDR3 length: 15 residues. CDR1 and CDR2 (germline): GTSNPN, SVGIG (reference sequence). With 4 bases clipped from V and 4 bases from J, the junction kept 8 bases outside the gene matches. CDR3 bases: TGTGCCTGGAATCCGGGACAGGGACCAAATCAGCCCCAGCATTTT. Translation gives CAWNPGQGPNQPQHF. The full variable domain, its missing parts supplied by reference TRBV30 and TRBJ1-5, is SQTIHQWPATLVQPVGSPLSLECTVEGTSNPNLYWYRQAAGRGLQLLFYSVGIGQISSEVPQNLSASRPQDRQFILSSKKLLLSDSGFYLCAWNPGQGPNQPQHFGDGTRLSIL.

This clone was recorded only once. The V call is TRBV19, the J call TRBJ2-1, with D perhaps TRBD2 (6 bases). From germline, CDR1 is LNHDA and CDR2 SQIVND (reference sequence). Trimming stripped 0 bases from V and 4 bases from J, with 13 bases between. The CDR3 totals 16 residues. In DNA, the CDR3 is TGTGCCAGTAGTATAGATGCACTAGCTATGTACAATGAGCAGTTCTTC. Protein sequence: CASSIDALAMYNEQFF.

V gene TRBV27 combines with J gene TRBJ1-1; 7 positions agree with TRBD1. The CDR3 covers 16 residues. V trimming: 8 bases; J trimming: 1 base; junction bases outside the gene matches: 13. CDR1 and CDR2 from the germline V gene are MNHEY and SMNVEV (reference sequence). CDR3 in DNA: TGTGCCAGCGCTGGGAGGCTGCAGGGGGAGAACACTGAAGCTTTCTTT. Amino acids: CASAGRLQGENTEAFF.

Note on this clone: Within the sample, other DNA sequences also encode this same CDR3. The chain couples TRBV28 to TRBJ2-7; D call uncertain. Trimming stripped 5 bases from V and 2 bases from J, with 4 bases between. CDR3 length: 11 residues. Per the germline V gene, CDR1 is MDHEN and CDR2 is SYDVKM. The CDR3 spells CASSLTYEQYF. The CDR3 DNA reads as TGTGCCAGCAGTCTAACCTACGAGCAGTACTTC.

V usage is TRBV2 and J usage is TRBJ2-7; D possibly corresponds to TRBD2 (7 bases). Trimming took 6 bases from V and 5 from J, leaving 11 bases between them. This CDR3 contains 12 residues. Germline assignment: CDR1 SNHLY and CDR2 FYNNEI. The CDR3 region is CASRAGAHEQYF. In DNA, the CDR3 is TGTGCCAGCAGGGCGGGGGCGCACGAGCAGTACTTC.

The chain uses TRBV29-1 and TRBJ2-1; D perhaps matches TRBD1 (6 bases). Germline V gives CDR1 SQVTM, CDR2 ANQGSEA. V was pared by 4 bases and J by 0 bases, with 19 bases between. This CDR3 comprises 17 residues. CDR3 in amino acids: CSVAAPGQLSSYNEQFF. DNA for the CDR3: TGCAGCGTTGCTGCGCCGGGACAATTGAGCTCCTACAATGAGCAGTTCTTC.

The V and J genes are TRBV28 and TRBJ1-3, with D tentatively TRBD1 (6 bases). Germline CDR1 reads MDHEN; CDR2 reads SYDVKM. The CDR3 is made up of 15 amino acids. V lost 4 bases to trimming and J lost 2 bases, with 12 bases between them. The CDR3 region has the DNA TGTGCCAGCAGTTCCTCAGGGGCTCCTGGAAACACCATATATTTT. This gives the protein CASSSSGAPGNTIYF.

The rearrangement joins TRBV4-1 to TRBJ1-5, with D unclear. The CDR3 runs to 15 residues. Germline CDR1 is MGHRA and CDR2 is YSYEKL. With 2 bases removed from V and 7 bases from J, the gap between germline ends came to 15 bases. The CDR3 DNA reads TGCGCCAGCAGCCAATCTAAGGGAGTCCACCAGCCCCAGCATTTT. Translating gives CASSQSKGVHQPQHF.

The genes are TRBV5-1 and TRBJ2-7; TRBD1 agrees at 10 bases. The CDR3 is 14 amino acids. Germline values: CDR1 SGHRS, CDR2 YFSETQ. Trimming took 4 bases from V and 4 from J; bases not matched to a gene: 5. Here the CDR3 reads CASSPGGQGYEQYF. CDR3 bases: TGCGCCAGCAGCCCAGGGGGACAGGGGTACGAGCAGTACTTC.

The chain carries TRBV27 and TRBJ2-1; 9 nucleotides agree with TRBD2. The J segment lost 8 bases and the V segment lost 2 bases, leaving 10 bases of the junction unmatched. In germline, CDR1 is MNHEY, CDR2 SMNVEV (reference sequence). The CDR3 is 16 residues long. The CDR3 here is CASSLLAGGPGDEQFF. Written as DNA, the CDR3 is TGTGCCAGCAGTTTACTGGCGGGAGGGCCGGGCGATGAGCAGTTCTTC.